Presented here are 6 T cell receptor beta chains from one specimen sequenced in a study of early T cells in non-severe SARS-CoV-2 infection. TCRdb reprocessed the 5' RACE reads with MiXCR, giving one entry per CDR3 protein. The data hold approximately 69,000 distinct CDR3 sequences, with roughly 10% observed a single time. The specimen sequenced was whole blood. These TCRs come from an adult who was a healthcare worker with PCR-confirmed SARS-CoV-2 infection or an uninfected control (not recorded which).

This clonotype was seen ten or more times. The chain recombines TRBV14 with TRBJ2-6; 8 nucleotides agree with TRBD1. Trimming took 2 bases from V and 1 from J; bases not matched to a gene: 7. The CDR3 totals 18 residues. CDR1 is SGHDN and CDR2 is FVKESK in the germline V gene. CDR3 DNA: TGTGCCAGCAGCCAATGGCAGGGGGCTGCTTCTGGGGCCAACGTCCTGACTTTC. It is translated as CASSQWQGAASGANVLTF.

This clonotype was picked up many times. The chain recombines TRBV11-2 with TRBJ2-1, with 9 positions matching TRBD1. J lost 10 bases, V lost 7 bases, and 11 bases had no gene match. This CDR3 region has 14 residues. CDR1 is SGHAT and CDR2 is FQNNGV in the germline V gene. The CDR3 region is CASTTGTGSMEQFF. CDR3 DNA sequence: TGTGCCAGCACCACTGGGACAGGGTCAATGGAGCAGTTCTTC.

There are many counts of this clonotype. The V gene is TRBV12-3 or TRBV12-4, the J gene TRBJ1-1; D gene uncertain. The V and J ends lost 6 bases and 1 base respectively, with 12 bases between them. This CDR3 is 14 amino acids long. The CDR3 spells CASSPDDGNTEAFF. As DNA, the CDR3 is TGTGCCAGCAGCCCGGACGACGGGAACACTGAAGCTTTCTTT.

The chain carries TRBV5-1 and TRBJ1-1; D remains ambiguous. This CDR3 comprises 11 residues. Trimming stripped 5 bases from V and 4 bases from J, with 6 bases between. Germline V CDR1 and CDR2: SGHRS, YFSETQ. The CDR3 DNA reads as TGCGCCAGCAGTGTAGGCACTGAAGCTTTCTTT. Its protein is CASSVGTEAFF.

This clonotype was detected a few times. The CDR3 coding sequence is TGTGCCAGCAGCCAAGAACTTCCTTACGAGCAGTACTTC. Translating it yields CASSQELPYEQYF. The chain couples TRBV3-1 to TRBJ2-7; D is unresolved. Germline CDR1 is LGHDT and CDR2 is YNNKEL (reference sequence). This CDR3 region has 13 residues. V lost 0 bases and J 4 bases, leaving 7 bases between the germline ends.

This clonotype showed up just a few times. The chain couples TRBV20-1 to TRBJ1-1; D uncertain. The CDR3 runs to 15 residues. From germline, CDR1 is DFQATT and CDR2 SNEGSKA (reference sequence). V lost 3 bases and J lost 0, with 14 bases in between. CDR3 protein: CSASDGGGMNTEAFF. The CDR3 nucleotides are TGCAGTGCTAGTGACGGAGGAGGAATGAACACTGAAGCTTTCTTT.